What follows are 3 T cell receptor beta chains derived from one specimen sequenced in a study of cytomegalovirus exposure and HLA in healthy donors. Using immunoSEQ multiplex PCR, the repertoire was profiled, and TCRdb retains in-frame clones only, with some absent. Of more than 200,000 clones listed, roughly 84% were seen once; the top ten hold approximately 12%. Sequences were obtained from PBMCs. All receptors come from a young man in good health and CMV-seropositive.

In its sample, this clone was seen a few times. The J gene is TRBJ2-7, the V gene TRBV4-1; TRBD1 is a possible D gene (6 bases). CDR1 is MGHRA, CDR2 YSYEKL, per germline. The V end lost 1 base, the J end lost 3 bases, and 10 bases lay between the germline ends. This CDR3 has 14 amino acids. CDR3 region: CASSQVGRGYEQYF. In DNA, the CDR3 is TGCGCCAGCAGCCAAGTAGGCAGGGGCTACGAGCAGTACTTC.

The chain links TRBV29-1 to TRBJ2-1; D remains unclear. Trimming removed 1 base from V and 8 bases from J, with 12 bases in between. CDR1 and CDR2 from the germline V gene are SQVTM and ANQGSEA. There are 13 residues in the CDR3. CDR3 nucleotide sequence: TGCAGCGTTGAAGGGGCGGAACGAGATGAGCAGTTCTTC. The encoded protein is CSVEGAERDEQFF.

The rearrangement joins TRBV18 to TRBJ1-2; D is uncertain. V lost 3 bases and J lost 2, with 13 bases in between. The germline CDR1 and CDR2 sequences are KGHSH and LQKENI. The CDR3 totals 15 residues. CDR3 DNA: TGTGCCAGCTCACCGTCCCCCTCGGAGAACTATGGCTACACCTTC. As protein: CASSPSPSENYGYTF.